This section outlines one T cell receptor beta chain sequence together with its context. The antigen remains undetermined. Together with a sample-barcoded 5' primer, a J-beta primer mix was included in a second PCR lasting about 7 to 11 cycles. Each CDR3 protein is one row after TCRdb ran MiXCR on the 5' RACE reads. The sample holds around 990,000 distinct CDR3 sequences, under 40% seen once. This specimen belongs to a study of blood T cells in healthy people across ages. Study background: Template switching recovered approximately one barcoded beta molecule for every two T cells.

Each sample provided at least 5 micrograms of extracted total RNA. CDR3 size: 15 residues. The V end was cut by 5 bases, the J end by 7 bases, with 21 bases between. Germline CDR1 MDHEN, CDR2 SYDVKM. Study-level results: Aged donors had fewer naive CD4+ cells and lower diversity than long-lived donors.

J is TRBJ2-7 and V is TRBV28, with a possible D match to TRBD2 (6 bases). The sequenced material came from blood. The clonotype comes from a man younger than 30 in good health. CDR3 in DNA: TGTGCCAGCAGTCAAAGCGGGTCTCCCAACAATGAGCAGTACTTC. Translating it yields CASSQSGSPNNEQYF.